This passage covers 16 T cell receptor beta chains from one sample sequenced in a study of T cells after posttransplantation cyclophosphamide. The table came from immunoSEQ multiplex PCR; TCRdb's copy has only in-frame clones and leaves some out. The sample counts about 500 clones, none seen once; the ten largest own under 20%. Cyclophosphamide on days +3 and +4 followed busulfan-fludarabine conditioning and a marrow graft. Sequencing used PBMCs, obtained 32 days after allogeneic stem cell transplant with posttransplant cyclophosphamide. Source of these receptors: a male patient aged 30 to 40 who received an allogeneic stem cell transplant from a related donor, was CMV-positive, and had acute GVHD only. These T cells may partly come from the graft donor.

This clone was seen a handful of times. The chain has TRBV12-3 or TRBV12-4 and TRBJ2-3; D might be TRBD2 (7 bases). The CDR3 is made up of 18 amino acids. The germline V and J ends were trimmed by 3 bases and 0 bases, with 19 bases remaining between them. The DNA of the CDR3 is TGTGCCAGCAGTTTCGGCCCTCGCCGGGGGGCTAGCACAGATACGCAGTATTTT. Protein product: CASSFGPRRGASTDTQYF.

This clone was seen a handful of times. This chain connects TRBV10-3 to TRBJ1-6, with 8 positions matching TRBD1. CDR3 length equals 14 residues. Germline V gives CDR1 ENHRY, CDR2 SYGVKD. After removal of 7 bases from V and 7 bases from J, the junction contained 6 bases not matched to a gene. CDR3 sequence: CAITQGARNSPLHF. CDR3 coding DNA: TGTGCCATCACCCAGGGGGCGCGCAATTCACCCCTCCACTTT.

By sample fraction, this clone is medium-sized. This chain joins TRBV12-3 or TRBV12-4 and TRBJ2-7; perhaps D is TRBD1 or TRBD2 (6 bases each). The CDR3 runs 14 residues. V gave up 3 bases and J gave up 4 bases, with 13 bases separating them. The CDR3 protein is CASSFDRRAYEQYF. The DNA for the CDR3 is TGTGCCAGCAGTTTTGACAGGAGGGCTTACGAGCAGTACTTC.

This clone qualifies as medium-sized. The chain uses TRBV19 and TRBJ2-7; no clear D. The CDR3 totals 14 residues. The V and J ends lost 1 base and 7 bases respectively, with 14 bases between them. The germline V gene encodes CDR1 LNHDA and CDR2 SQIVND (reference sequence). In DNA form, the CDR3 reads TGTGCCAGTAGTATAGCCCTCCACAGTGGTGAGCAGTACTTC. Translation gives CASSIALHSGEQYF.

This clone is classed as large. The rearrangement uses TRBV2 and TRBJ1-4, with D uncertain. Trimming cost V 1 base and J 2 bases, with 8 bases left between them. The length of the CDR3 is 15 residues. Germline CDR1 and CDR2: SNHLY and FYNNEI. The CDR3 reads CASSEGAITNEKLFF. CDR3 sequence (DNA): TGTGCCAGCAGTGAAGGGGCGATCACTAATGAAAAACTGTTTTTT. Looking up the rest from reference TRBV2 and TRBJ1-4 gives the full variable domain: EPEVTQTPSHQVTQMGQEVILRCVPISNHLYFYWYRQILGQKVEFLVSFYNNEISEKSEIFDDQFSVERPDGSNFTLKIRSTKLEDSAMYFCASSEGAITNEKLFFGSGTQLSVL.

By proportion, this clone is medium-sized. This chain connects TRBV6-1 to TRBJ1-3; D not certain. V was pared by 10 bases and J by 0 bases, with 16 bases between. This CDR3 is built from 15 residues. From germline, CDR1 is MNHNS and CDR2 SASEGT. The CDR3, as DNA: TGTGCCATCAGAGCTCCCCTTTCCTCTGGAAACACCATATATTTT. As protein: CAIRAPLSSGNTIYF.

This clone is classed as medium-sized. This CDR3 is CASSSVGGIQPQHF. As DNA, the CDR3 is TGTGCCAGCAGTTCCGTGGGGGGAATTCAGCCCCAGCATTTT. This chain connects TRBV6-1 to TRBJ1-5; possible D gene TRBD1, 5 bases. Germline-derived CDR1 and CDR2 are MNHNS and SASEGT. The germline V and J ends were trimmed by 5 bases and 6 bases, with 14 bases remaining between them. The CDR3 is made up of 14 amino acids.

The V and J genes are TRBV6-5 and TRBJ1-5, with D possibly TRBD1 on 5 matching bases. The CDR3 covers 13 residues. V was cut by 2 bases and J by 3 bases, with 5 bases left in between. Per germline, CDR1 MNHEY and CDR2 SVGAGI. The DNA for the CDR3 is TGTGCCAGCAGTTACGGGGCCAATCAGCCCCAGCATTTT. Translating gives CASSYGANQPQHF.

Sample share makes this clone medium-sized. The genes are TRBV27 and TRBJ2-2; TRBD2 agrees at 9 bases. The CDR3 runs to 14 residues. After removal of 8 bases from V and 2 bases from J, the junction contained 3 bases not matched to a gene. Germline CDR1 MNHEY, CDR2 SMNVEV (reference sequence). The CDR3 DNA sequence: TGTGCCAGCCTAGCGGGGACAAACACCGGGGAGCTGTTTTTT. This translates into CASLAGTNTGELFF.

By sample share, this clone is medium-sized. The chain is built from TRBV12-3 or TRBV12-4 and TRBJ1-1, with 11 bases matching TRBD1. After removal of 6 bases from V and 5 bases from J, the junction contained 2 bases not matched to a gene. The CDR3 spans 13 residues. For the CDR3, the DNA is TGTGCCAGCAGGGGACAGGGGGGGACTGAAGCTTTCTTT. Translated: CASRGQGGTEAFF.

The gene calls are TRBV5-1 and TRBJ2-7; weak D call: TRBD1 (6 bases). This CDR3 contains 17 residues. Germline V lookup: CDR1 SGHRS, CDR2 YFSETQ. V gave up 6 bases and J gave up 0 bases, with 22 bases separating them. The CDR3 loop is CASTATGQTTSSYEQYF. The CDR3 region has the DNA TGCGCCAGCACCGCTACTGGACAGACCACTAGCTCCTACGAGCAGTACTTC.

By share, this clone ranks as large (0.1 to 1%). Written as DNA, the CDR3 is TGTGCCATCAGTGAAGGTCAGGGAGGTCAGCCCCAGCATTTT. Its protein product is CAISEGQGGQPQHF. The chain combines TRBV10-3 with TRBJ1-5; perhaps TRBD1 as D (5 bases). Germline assignment: CDR1 ENHRY and CDR2 SYGVKD. The CDR3 runs 14 residues. V lost 3 bases and J 6 bases, leaving 12 bases between the germline ends.

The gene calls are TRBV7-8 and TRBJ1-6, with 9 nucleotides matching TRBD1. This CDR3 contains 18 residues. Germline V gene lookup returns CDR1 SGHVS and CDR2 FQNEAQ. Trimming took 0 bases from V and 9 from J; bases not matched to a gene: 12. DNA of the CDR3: TGTGCCAGCAGCTTAGCCGCCACTTCGGGACAGGGTGCTTCACCCCTCCACTTT. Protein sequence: CASSLAATSGQGASPLHF. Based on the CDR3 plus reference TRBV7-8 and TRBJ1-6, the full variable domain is GAGVSQSPRYKVAKRGQDVALRCDPISGHVSLFWYQQALGQGPEFLTYFQNEAQLDKSGLPSDRFFAERPEGSVSTLKIQRTQQEDSAVYLCASSLAATSGQGASPLHFGNGTRLTVT.

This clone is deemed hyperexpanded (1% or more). The CDR3 bases are TGTGCCTCCAAGGGACAGTACAATGAGCAGTTCTTC. The encoded protein is CASKGQYNEQFF. This rearrangement joins TRBV6-2 or TRBV6-3 to TRBJ2-1; 7 bases are shared with TRBD1. Losses at the gene ends were 11 bases for V and 4 bases for J; bases not matched to a gene: 5. The CDR3 consists of 12 residues. Germline CDR1 MNHEY, CDR2 SVGEGT.

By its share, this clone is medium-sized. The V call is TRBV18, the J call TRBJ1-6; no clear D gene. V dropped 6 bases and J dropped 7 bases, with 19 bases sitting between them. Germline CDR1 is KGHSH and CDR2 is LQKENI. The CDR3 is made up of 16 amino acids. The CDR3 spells CASSPVRPGDNSPLHF. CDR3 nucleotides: TGTGCCAGCTCCCCCGTGCGTCCAGGAGACAATTCACCCCTCCACTTT.

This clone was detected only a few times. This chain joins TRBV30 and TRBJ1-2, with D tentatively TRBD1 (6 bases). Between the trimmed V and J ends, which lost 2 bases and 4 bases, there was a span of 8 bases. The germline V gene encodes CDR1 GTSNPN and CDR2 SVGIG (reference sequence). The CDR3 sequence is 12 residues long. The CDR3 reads CAWSIQGYGYTF. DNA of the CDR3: TGTGCCTGGAGTATACAGGGCTATGGCTACACCTTC.